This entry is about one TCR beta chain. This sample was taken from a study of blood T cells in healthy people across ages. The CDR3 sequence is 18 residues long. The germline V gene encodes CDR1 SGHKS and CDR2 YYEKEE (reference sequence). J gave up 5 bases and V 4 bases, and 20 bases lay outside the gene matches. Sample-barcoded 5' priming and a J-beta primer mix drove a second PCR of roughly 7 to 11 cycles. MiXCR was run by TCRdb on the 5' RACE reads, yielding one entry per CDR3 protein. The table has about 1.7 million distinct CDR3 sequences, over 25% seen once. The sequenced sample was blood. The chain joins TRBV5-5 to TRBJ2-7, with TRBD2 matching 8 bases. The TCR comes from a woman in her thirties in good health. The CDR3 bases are TGTGCCAGCAGCCCCTACGGACCAGCGGGAGAAGCCTATGACGAGCAGTACTTC. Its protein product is CASSPYGPAGEAYDEQYF.